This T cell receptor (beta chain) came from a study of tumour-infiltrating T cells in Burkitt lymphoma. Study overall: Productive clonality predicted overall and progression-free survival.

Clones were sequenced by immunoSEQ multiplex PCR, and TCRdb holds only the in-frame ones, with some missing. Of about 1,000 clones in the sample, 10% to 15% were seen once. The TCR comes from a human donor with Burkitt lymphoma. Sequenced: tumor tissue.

CDR3: CASSNAGQRGITYEQYF. As DNA, the CDR3 is TGTGCCAGCAGCAATGCGGGCCAGCGGGGGATCACCTACGAGCAGTACTTC. The chain employs TRBV21-1 and TRBJ2-7; TRBD2 is taken as the D call from the table, unchecked against the DNA. TRBV21-1 is marked as a pseudogene. The CDR3 is 17 residues long.